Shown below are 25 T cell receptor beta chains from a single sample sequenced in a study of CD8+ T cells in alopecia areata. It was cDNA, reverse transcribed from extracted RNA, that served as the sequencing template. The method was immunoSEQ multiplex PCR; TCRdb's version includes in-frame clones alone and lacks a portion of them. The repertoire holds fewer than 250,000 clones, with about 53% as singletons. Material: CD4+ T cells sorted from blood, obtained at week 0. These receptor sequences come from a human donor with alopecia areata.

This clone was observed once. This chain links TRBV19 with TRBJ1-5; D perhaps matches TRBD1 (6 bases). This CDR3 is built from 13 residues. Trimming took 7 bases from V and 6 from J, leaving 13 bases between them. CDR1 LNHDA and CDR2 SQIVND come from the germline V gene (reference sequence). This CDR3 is CASNPQGSQPQHF. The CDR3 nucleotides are TGTGCCAGTAACCCCCAGGGGAGTCAGCCCCAGCATTTT.

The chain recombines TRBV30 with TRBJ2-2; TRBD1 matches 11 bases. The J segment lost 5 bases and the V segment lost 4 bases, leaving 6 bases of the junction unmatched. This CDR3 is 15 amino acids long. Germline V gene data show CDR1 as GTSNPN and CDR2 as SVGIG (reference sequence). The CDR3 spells CAWTSGQGDTGELFF. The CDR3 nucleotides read TGTGCCTGGACCTCGGGACAGGGGGATACCGGGGAGCTGTTTTTT. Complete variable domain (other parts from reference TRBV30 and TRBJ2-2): SQTIHQWPATLVQPVGSPLSLECTVEGTSNPNLYWYRQAAGRGLQLLFYSVGIGQISSEVPQNLSASRPQDRQFILSSKKLLLSDSGFYLCAWTSGQGDTGELFFGEGSRLTVL.

The CDR3 loop reads CASSKRQDQETQYF. The DNA of the CDR3 is TGTGCCAGCAGCAAAAGACAGGACCAAGAGACCCAGTACTTC. The gene calls are TRBV7-6 and TRBJ2-5; weak D call: TRBD1 (6 bases). The V and J ends lost 5 bases and 0 bases respectively, with 10 bases between them. Germline V gene sequence: CDR1 SGHVS, CDR2 FNYEAQ. This CDR3 region has 14 residues.

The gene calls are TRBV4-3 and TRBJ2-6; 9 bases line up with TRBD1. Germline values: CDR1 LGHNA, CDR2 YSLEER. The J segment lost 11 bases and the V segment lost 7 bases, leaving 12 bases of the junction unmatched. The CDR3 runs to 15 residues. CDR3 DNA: TGCGCCAGCACCATTTATTTACAGGGGGCTGACGTCCTGACTTTC. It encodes CASTIYLQGADVLTF.

DNA for the CDR3: TGTGCCTGGAGTTCGGGACAGACGAACACTGAAGCTTTCTTT. Its translation: CAWSSGQTNTEAFF. The chain employs TRBV30 and TRBJ1-1, with TRBD1 matching 7 bases. Germline V gene sequence: CDR1 GTSNPN, CDR2 SVGIG (reference sequence). CDR3 length: 14 residues. J gave up 1 base and V 2 bases, and 4 bases lay outside the gene matches.

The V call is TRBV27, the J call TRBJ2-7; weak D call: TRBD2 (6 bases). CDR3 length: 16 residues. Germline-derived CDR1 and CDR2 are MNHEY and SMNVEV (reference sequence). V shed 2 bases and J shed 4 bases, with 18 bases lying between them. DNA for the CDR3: TGTGCCAGCAGTTTACGCGGGGCCGGACGCCTTTACGAGCAGTACTTC. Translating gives CASSLRGAGRLYEQYF.

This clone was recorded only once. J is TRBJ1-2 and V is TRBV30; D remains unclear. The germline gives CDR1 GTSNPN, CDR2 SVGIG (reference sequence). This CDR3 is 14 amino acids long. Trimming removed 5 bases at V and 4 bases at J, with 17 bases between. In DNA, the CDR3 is TGTGCCTGGGCCCGACATTCAGGCATCTATGGCTACACCTTC. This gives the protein CAWARHSGIYGYTF.

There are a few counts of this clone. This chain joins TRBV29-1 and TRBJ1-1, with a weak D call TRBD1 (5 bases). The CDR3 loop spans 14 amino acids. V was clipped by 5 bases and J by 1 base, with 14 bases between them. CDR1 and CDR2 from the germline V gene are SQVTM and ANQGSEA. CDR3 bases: TGCAGCGTTTCGAGGGGAACACAGAACACTGAAGCTTTCTTT. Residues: CSVSRGTQNTEAFF.

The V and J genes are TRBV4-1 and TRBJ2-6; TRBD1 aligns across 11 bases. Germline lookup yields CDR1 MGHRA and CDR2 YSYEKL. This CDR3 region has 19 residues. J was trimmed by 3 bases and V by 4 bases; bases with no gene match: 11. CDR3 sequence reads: CASSRLGGQGAFGANVLTF. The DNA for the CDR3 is TGCGCCAGCAGCCGGCTGGGTGGACAGGGGGCTTTTGGGGCCAACGTCCTGACTTTC.

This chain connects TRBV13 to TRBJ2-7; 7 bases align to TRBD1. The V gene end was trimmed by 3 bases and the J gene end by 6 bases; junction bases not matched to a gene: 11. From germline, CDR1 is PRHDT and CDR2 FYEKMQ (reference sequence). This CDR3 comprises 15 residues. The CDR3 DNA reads TGTGCCAGCAGCTTGGGAGACAGGGAATTTGGCGAGCAGTACTTC. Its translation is CASSLGDREFGEQYF.

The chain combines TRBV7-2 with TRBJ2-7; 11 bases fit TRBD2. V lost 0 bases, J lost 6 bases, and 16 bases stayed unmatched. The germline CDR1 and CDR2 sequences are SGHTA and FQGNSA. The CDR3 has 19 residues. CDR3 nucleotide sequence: TGTGCCAGCAGCTTAGCCGAGACTAGCGGGATGCTGCCATGGGGCGAGCAGTACTTC. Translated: CASSLAETSGMLPWGEQYF.

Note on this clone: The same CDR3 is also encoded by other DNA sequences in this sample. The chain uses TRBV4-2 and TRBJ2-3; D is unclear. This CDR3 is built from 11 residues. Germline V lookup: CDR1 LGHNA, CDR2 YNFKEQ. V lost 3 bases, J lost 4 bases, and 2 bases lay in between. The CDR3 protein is CASSQADTQYF. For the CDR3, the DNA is TGTGCCAGCAGCCAGGCAGATACGCAGTATTTT.

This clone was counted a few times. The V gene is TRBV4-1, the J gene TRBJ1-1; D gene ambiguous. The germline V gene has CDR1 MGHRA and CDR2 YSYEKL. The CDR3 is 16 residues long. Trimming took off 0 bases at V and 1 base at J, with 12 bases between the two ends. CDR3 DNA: TGCGCCAGCAGCCAAGATGCGCGACCGCCGAACACTGAAGCTTTCTTT. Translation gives CASSQDARPPNTEAFF.

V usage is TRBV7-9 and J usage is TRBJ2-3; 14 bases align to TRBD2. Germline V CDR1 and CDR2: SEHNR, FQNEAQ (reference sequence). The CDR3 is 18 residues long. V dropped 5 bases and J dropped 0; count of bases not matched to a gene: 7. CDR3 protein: CASSRTSGGFPSTDTQYF. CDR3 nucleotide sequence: TGTGCCAGCAGCAGGACTAGCGGGGGGTTCCCTAGCACAGATACGCAGTATTTT. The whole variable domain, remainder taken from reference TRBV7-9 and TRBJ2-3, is DTGVSQNPRHKITKRGQNVTFRCDPISEHNRLYWYRQTLGQGPEFLTYFQNEAQLEKSRLLSDRFSAERPKGSFSTLEIQRTEQGDSAMYLCASSRTSGGFPSTDTQYFGPGTRLTVL.

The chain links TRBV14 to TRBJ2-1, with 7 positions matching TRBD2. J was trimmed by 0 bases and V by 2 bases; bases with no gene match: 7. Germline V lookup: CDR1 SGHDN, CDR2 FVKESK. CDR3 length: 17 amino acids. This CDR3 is CASSQLLGGSSYNEQFF. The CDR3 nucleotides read TGTGCCAGCAGCCAATTGCTGGGGGGGAGCTCCTACAATGAGCAGTTCTTC.

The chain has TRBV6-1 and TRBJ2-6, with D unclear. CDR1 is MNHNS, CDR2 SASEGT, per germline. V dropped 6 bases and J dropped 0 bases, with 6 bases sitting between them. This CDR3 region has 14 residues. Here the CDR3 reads CASRADSGANVLTF. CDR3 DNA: TGTGCCAGCAGAGCAGACTCTGGGGCCAACGTCCTGACTTTC.

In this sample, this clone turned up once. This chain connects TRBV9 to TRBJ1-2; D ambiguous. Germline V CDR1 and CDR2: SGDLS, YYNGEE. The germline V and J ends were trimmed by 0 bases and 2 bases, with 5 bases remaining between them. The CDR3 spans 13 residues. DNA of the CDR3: TGTGCCAGCAGCGTAGTTCAGAACTATGGCTACACCTTC. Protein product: CASSVVQNYGYTF.

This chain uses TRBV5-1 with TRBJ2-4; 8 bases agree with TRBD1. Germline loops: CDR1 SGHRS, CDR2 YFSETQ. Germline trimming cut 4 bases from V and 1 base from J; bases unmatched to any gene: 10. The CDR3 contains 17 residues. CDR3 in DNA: TGCGCCAGCAGCGACTGGACAGGGTTACCTGCCAAAAACATTCAGTACTTC. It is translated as CASSDWTGLPAKNIQYF.

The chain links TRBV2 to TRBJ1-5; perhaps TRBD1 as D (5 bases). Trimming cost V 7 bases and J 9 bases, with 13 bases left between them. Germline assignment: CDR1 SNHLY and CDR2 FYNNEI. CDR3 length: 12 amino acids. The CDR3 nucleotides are TGTGCCAGCATGGGGGGGTCTCCGCCCCAGCATTTT. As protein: CASMGGSPPQHF. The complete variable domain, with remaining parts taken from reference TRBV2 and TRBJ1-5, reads EPEVTQTPSHQVTQMGQEVILRCVPISNHLYFYWYRQILGQKVEFLVSFYNNEISEKSEIFDDQFSVERPDGSNFTLKIRSTKLEDSAMYFCASMGGSPPQHFGDGTRLSIL.

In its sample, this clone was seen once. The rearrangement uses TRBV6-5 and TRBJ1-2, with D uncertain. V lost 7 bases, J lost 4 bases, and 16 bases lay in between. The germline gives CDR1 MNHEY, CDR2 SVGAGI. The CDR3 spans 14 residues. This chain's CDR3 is CASTPWRGSYGYTF. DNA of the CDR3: TGTGCCAGCACCCCGTGGCGGGGAAGCTATGGCTACACCTTC.

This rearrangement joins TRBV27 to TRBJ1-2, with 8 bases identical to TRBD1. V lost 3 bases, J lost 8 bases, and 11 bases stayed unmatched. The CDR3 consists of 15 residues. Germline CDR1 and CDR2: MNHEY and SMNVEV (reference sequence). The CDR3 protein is CASSFIPSGGRGYTF. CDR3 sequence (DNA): TGTGCCAGCAGTTTTATCCCCTCAGGGGGCCGAGGCTACACCTTC.

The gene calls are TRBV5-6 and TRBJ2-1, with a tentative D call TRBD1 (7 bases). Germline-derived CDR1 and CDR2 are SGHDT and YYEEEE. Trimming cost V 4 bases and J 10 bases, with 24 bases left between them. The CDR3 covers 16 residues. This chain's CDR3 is CASSPIRQGGSREQFF. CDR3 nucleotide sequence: TGTGCCAGCAGCCCAATCCGGCAGGGGGGATCGAGGGAGCAGTTCTTC.

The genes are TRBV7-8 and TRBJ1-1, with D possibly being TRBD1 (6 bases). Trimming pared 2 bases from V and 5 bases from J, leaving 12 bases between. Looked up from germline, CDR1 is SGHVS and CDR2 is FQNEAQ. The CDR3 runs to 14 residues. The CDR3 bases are TGTGCCAGCAGCTTATTCAGGGGAGGGACTGAAGCTTTCTTT. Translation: CASSLFRGGTEAFF.

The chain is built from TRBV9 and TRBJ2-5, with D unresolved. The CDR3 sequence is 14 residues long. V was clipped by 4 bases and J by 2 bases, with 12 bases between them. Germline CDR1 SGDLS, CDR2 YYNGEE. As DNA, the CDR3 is TGTGCCAGCAGCTTAAACACGGTTCAAGAGACCCAGTACTTC. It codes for CASSLNTVQETQYF.

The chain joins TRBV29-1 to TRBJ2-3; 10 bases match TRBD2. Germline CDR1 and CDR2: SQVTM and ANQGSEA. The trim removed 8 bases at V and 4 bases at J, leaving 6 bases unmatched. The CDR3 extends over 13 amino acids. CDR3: CSPVSGGSDTQYF. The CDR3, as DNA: TGCAGCCCTGTTAGCGGGGGGTCAGATACGCAGTATTTT.